The rows below give T cell receptor beta chains drawn from one sample of a study of OX40 agonist ivuxolimab in advanced cancers. TCRdb's table, derived via immunoSEQ multiplex PCR, lists solely in-frame clones and lacks some. Among 55,000 to 90,000 clones listed, 70% to 90% were seen once. Here the sequenced sample was CD4+ or CD8+ T cells sorted from blood, taken in a trial of the OX40 agonist ivuxolimab. The source of these receptors is an adult with an advanced solid tumor such as melanoma, head and neck, liver or kidney cancer. CDR3s leave out the opening cysteine and the closing phenylalanine or tryptophan.

v_gene	CDR3aa
TRBV30	AWNRGRSYEQY
TRBV28	ASSIPTGVQPQH
TRBV4-3	ASSQGLGISYEQY
TRBV6-6	ASSSSGGRSDTQY
TRBV7-6	ASSLGGHLSNQPQH
TRBV28	ASTLSGSGSYEQY
TRBV6-1	ASTQNFGGANEQF
TRBV4-1	ASSQGSVNYNEQF
TRBV7-2	ASSRSWDTQY
TRBV29-1	SARPGQVNTGELF
TRBV7-6	ASSLGWRGSRIRETQY
TRBV18	ASSPPGQGWSIQY
TRBV19	ASSPRDTPVGEQF
TRBV28	ASRPGGDPRAQY
TRBV9	ASSVGTGMAYGYT
TRBV28	ASSQDRAIPGELF